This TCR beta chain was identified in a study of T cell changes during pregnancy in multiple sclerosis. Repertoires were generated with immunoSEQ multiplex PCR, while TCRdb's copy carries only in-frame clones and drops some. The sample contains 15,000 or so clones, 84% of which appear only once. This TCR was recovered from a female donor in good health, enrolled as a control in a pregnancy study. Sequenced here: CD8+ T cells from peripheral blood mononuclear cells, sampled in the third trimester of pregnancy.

CDR3 DNA: TGTGCCAGCAGTGATGGACAGGGGGCGTATGGCTACACCTTC. It encodes CASSDGQGAYGYTF. The rearrangement joins TRBV6-1 to TRBJ1-2; TRBD1 matches 11 bases. This CDR3 contains 14 residues. The germline V gene has CDR1 MNHNS and CDR2 SASEGT. Trimming took 3 bases from V and 5 from J; bases not matched to a gene: 2.